A single sample gave rise to the 14 T cell receptor beta chains below, sequenced in a study of identical twins. MiXCR, run by TCRdb on the 5' RACE reads, gives a single entry per CDR3 protein. The sample carries 1.5 million or so distinct CDR3 sequences, less than 40% recorded once. Source material: cord blood. All receptors come from a newborn girl in good health.

In this sample, this clonotype turned up once. A much more abundant neighbour one base away suggests this may be a read error. The CDR3 loop is CSVATSTDTLYF. CDR3 sequence (DNA): TGCAGCGTCGCGACTAGCACAGATACGCTGTATTTT. This chain uses TRBV29-1 with TRBJ2-3; 7 bases are a match to TRBD2. From germline, CDR1 is SQVTM and CDR2 ANQGSEA. The CDR3 runs to 12 residues.

The V and J genes are TRBV10-3 and TRBJ2-1, with 7 bases that match TRBD2. The V and J ends lost 2 bases and 3 bases, in that order; junction bases with no gene match: 7. CDR1 and CDR2 from the germline V gene are ENHRY and SYGVKD. CDR3 size: 16 residues. CDR3 region: CAISESFERDYNEQFF. CDR3 DNA: TGTGCCATCAGTGAGAGTTTCGAGCGGGACTACAATGAGCAGTTCTTC.

This clonotype was seen at least ten times. The chain carries TRBV5-1 and TRBJ2-3; 9 nucleotides match TRBD2. CDR3 length equals 13 residues. The germline CDR1 and CDR2 sequences are SGHRS and YFSETQ. Trimming at V came to 5 bases and at J to 5 bases, leaving 3 bases not matched to a gene. The CDR3 coding sequence is TGCGCCAGCAGGGAACTAGCGGGAGATACGCAGTATTTT. It specifies CASRELAGDTQYF.

The genes are TRBV20-1 and TRBJ2-4; 10 nucleotides line up with TRBD1. The CDR3 is 15 amino acids. With V trimmed by 0 bases and J by 1 base, 0 bases remained unmatched. Per the germline V gene, CDR1 is DFQATT and CDR2 is SNEGSKA (reference sequence). The DNA of the CDR3 is TGCAGTGCTAGAGAGGGACAGGGGGCCAAAAACATTCAGTACTTC. Its translation is CSAREGQGAKNIQYF.

As concerns this clonotype: A much larger clone differs from this one at a single base, so this may be a read error. The rearrangement joins TRBV29-1 to TRBJ2-1; 8 nucleotides align to TRBD1. The DNA matches TRBJ2-7 better at its end, which makes the J call doubtful. Germline V lookup: CDR1 SQVTM, CDR2 ANQGSEA. This CDR3 spans 13 amino acids. CDR3 sequence reads: CSSRDRTYNEQYF. CDR3 coding DNA: TGCAGCTCCCGGGACAGGACCTACAATGAGCAGTACTTC.

V is TRBV7-2 and J is TRBJ1-1, with no clear D. CDR1 is SGHTA and CDR2 is FQGNSA in the germline V gene. There are 13 residues in the CDR3. V was pared by 6 bases and J by 1 base, with 9 bases between. CDR3 protein: CASRFSGNTEAFF. Here the CDR3 DNA reads TGTGCCAGCAGATTCTCAGGGAACACTGAAGCTTTCTTT.

V gene TRBV12-3 or TRBV12-4 combines with J gene TRBJ2-2, with 7 nucleotides matching TRBD2. The CDR3 extends over 15 amino acids. Germline trimming cut 6 bases from V and 2 bases from J; bases unmatched to any gene: 6. The CDR3 here is CASRRTRYNTGELFF. Here the CDR3 DNA reads TGTGCCAGCAGACGGACTAGATATAACACCGGGGAGCTGTTTTTT.

V gene TRBV10-3 combines with J gene TRBJ2-7, with no clear D. Trimming stripped 0 bases from V and 2 bases from J, with 5 bases between. The germline gives CDR1 ENHRY, CDR2 SYGVKD. This CDR3 spans 13 amino acids. The CDR3 DNA is TGTGCCATCAGTGAGTCAGCACCCTACGAGCAGTACTTC. Protein: CAISESAPYEQYF.

The chain couples TRBV24-1 to TRBJ2-5; tentative D call: TRBD1 (6 bases). This CDR3 region has 15 residues. Trimming removed 4 bases from V and 2 bases from J, with 13 bases in between. Looked up from germline, CDR1 is KGHDR and CDR2 is SFDVKD. CDR3 nucleotides: TGTGCCACCAGTGAGAATACAGGGTTACAAGAGACCCAGTACTTC. Translating it yields CATSENTGLQETQYF.

The chain uses TRBV20-1 and TRBJ2-7, with 12 bases matching TRBD2. This CDR3 is 15 amino acids long. Germline V gene sequence: CDR1 DFQATT, CDR2 SNEGSKA (reference sequence). The ends lost 2 bases at V and 3 bases at J; junction bases unmatched: 5. CDR3 sequence: CSARRTSGVRYEQYF. The DNA of the CDR3 is TGCAGTGCTAGACGGACTAGCGGGGTTCGCTACGAGCAGTACTTC.

The CDR3 DNA sequence: TGCAGTGCTAGAGGGGGCACAGGGAAGGGCTACACCTTC. Translation gives CSARGGTGKGYTF. V gene TRBV20-1 combines with J gene TRBJ1-2; possible D gene TRBD1, 6 bases. Germline V CDR1 and CDR2: DFQATT, SNEGSKA (reference sequence). The CDR3 contains 13 residues. Trimming took off 1 base at V and 8 bases at J, with 14 bases between the two ends.

The rearrangement links TRBV4-1 to TRBJ1-2; weak D call: TRBD1 (6 bases). There are 17 residues in the CDR3. V was pared by 4 bases and J by 0 bases, with 18 bases between. Germline CDR1 reads MGHRA; CDR2 reads YSYEKL. CDR3 sequence: CASSLNIYRAANYGYTF. The CDR3 coding sequence is TGCGCCAGCAGCCTTAACATTTACAGGGCAGCTAACTATGGCTACACCTTC.

This clonotype was seen only a few times. The chain has TRBV6-6 and TRBJ2-7; D perhaps matches TRBD1 (5 bases). CDR1 is MNHNY, CDR2 SVGAGI, per germline (reference sequence). V lost 1 base and J 5 bases, leaving 6 bases between the germline ends. The CDR3 is 12 residues long. DNA for the CDR3: TGTGCCAGCAGTTACTTACAGGACGAGCAGTACTTC. This codes for CASSYLQDEQYF.

J is TRBJ1-1 and V is TRBV30; no clear D. Trimming took off 4 bases at V and 4 bases at J, with 10 bases between the two ends. Germline CDR1 GTSNPN, CDR2 SVGIG (reference sequence). The CDR3 loop spans 12 amino acids. The CDR3 bases are TGTGCCTGGACGTGGGTTGGCACTGAAGCTTTCTTT. Its translation is CAWTWVGTEAFF.